This entry is about one T cell receptor (beta chain). Its antigen is unidentified. This same CDR3 is encoded by further DNA sequences in the sample. The sample originates from a study of shared clonotypes between healthy human individuals. Per the original methods: Filtering differed since immunoSEQ provided only junctions, with no quality scores. Sequenced by immunoSEQ multiplex PCR; TCRdb stores in-frame clones only, minus some. The D gene and trimming were derived from the DNA, and the V and J assignments and clone size from that table. The sample gives a few million clones, 85% to 95% of which show up once; over 0.12% is in the top ten. This CDR3 is built from 14 residues. The V gene end was trimmed by 1 base and the J gene end by 4 bases; junction bases not matched to a gene: 1. Germline V gene lookup returns CDR1 SGHTA and CDR2 FQGNSA. General study points: Clonotypes which were not shared had lower generation probabilities than clonotypes that all four donors shared. Donor clonotype sharing was expected to depend on sequencing depth. Only blood was sampled; tissue repertoires likely differ.

V is TRBV7-2 and J is TRBJ2-7, with TRBD1 identical over 10 bases. Material for sequencing was naive CD4+ T cells sorted from blood. Stated subset: CD45RA+ positively selected. This TCR derives from a man aged 18 to 30 in good health. CDR3 sequence: CASSLGQGAYEQYF. The CDR3 DNA sequence: TGTGCCAGCAGCTTAGGACAGGGGGCTTACGAGCAGTACTTC.